Below, 26 T cell receptor beta chains from the same sample are listed, as sequenced in a study of graft-versus-host responses after intestinal transplantation. Which antigens these TCRs recognize remains unknown. TCRdb keeps only in-frame clones here, not all; method: immunoSEQ multiplex PCR. The data show 130,000 to 150,000 clones, over 90% seen once. The specimen comprised unstimulated CD4+ T cells sorted from spleen or lymph node cells, sampled before intestinal transplant. These receptors all stem from a human donor who received an intestinal transplant.

The genes are TRBV27 and TRBJ1-2, with 9 bases aligning to TRBD1. The length of the CDR3 is 14 residues. V lost 6 bases to trimming and J lost 4 bases; unmatched junction nucleotides: 6. Germline CDR1 reads MNHEY; CDR2 reads SMNVEV (reference sequence). The CDR3 protein is CASRTPGQGYGYTF. Written as DNA, the CDR3 is TGTGCCAGCAGAACACCGGGACAGGGCTATGGCTACACCTTC.

The chain joins TRBV11-2 to TRBJ1-2; no clear D. The CDR3 has 12 amino acids. V lost 2 bases, J lost 1 base, and 2 bases lay in between. Germline V gene lookup returns CDR1 SGHAT and CDR2 FQNNGV. The CDR3 spells CASSLSNYGYTF. The CDR3 coding sequence is TGTGCCAGCAGCTTAAGTAACTATGGCTACACCTTC.

This chain links TRBV4-3 with TRBJ2-5; D uncertain. Germline V gives CDR1 LGHNA, CDR2 YSLEER. This CDR3 contains 13 residues. V lost 1 base to trimming and J lost 3 bases, with 6 bases between them. The CDR3: CASSQALKETQYF. In DNA form, the CDR3 reads TGCGCCAGCAGCCAAGCACTAAAAGAGACCCAGTACTTC.

The genes are TRBV5-1 and TRBJ2-3; 14 bases line up with TRBD2. V dropped 5 bases and J dropped 4; count of bases not matched to a gene: 12. This CDR3 has 18 amino acids. Germline-derived CDR1 and CDR2 are SGHRS and YFSETQ. The CDR3 nucleotides read TGCGCCAGCAGTTCTCCGGGACTAGCGGGAGCAGGGGCAGATACGCAGTATTTT. It specifies CASSSPGLAGAGADTQYF.

The chain is built from TRBV4-1 and TRBJ1-3; a weak D match, TRBD1 (5 bases). Trimming shortened V by 4 bases and J by 0 bases, and 10 bases separated the two germline ends. Germline V CDR1 and CDR2: MGHRA, YSYEKL. The CDR3 has 15 residues. CDR3 in amino acids: CASSLDSYSGNTIYF. CDR3 DNA: TGCGCCAGCAGCCTCGACAGTTACTCTGGAAACACCATATATTTT.

The chain joins TRBV28 to TRBJ1-5, with D possibly being TRBD1 (5 bases). V was trimmed by 5 bases and J by 0 bases, leaving 17 bases between them. CDR3 size: 17 residues. From germline, CDR1 is MDHEN and CDR2 SYDVKM. In nucleotides, the CDR3 is TGTGCCAGCAGTCTCTCAGGGCCGGGGATTAGCAATCAGCCCCAGCATTTT. Protein: CASSLSGPGISNQPQHF.

V and J are TRBV6-6 and TRBJ1-1; TRBD1 agrees at 7 bases. Germline CDR1 MNHNY, CDR2 SVGAGI (reference sequence). This CDR3 is 13 amino acids long. V was pared by 6 bases and J by 1 base, with 2 bases of the junction left unmatched. CDR3 coding DNA: TGTGCCAGCAGAGGGGGCCGGAACACTGAAGCTTTCTTT. It encodes CASRGGRNTEAFF.

The table lists this clone with a few counts. The genes are TRBV4-2 and TRBJ1-2; 8 bases line up with TRBD1. Germline CDR1 reads LGHNA; CDR2 reads YNFKEQ. The V segment lost 2 bases and the J segment 7 bases; nucleotides outside the gene matches: 12. The CDR3 loop spans 16 amino acids. The CDR3 loop reads CASSQFQGADSGGYTF. CDR3 bases: TGTGCCAGCAGCCAATTTCAGGGGGCGGATTCGGGTGGCTACACCTTC.

Only one count was recorded for this clone. This chain links TRBV2 with TRBJ2-7; D not certain. Looked up from germline, CDR1 is SNHLY and CDR2 is FYNNEI. V lost 6 bases and J lost 3, with 6 bases in between. This CDR3 region has 11 residues. In DNA form, the CDR3 reads TGTGCCAGCAGCTACAGCTACGAGCAGTACTTC. Protein sequence: CASSYSYEQYF.

The rearrangement joins TRBV2 to TRBJ2-7; tentative D call: TRBD1 (6 bases). V was trimmed by 11 bases and J by 0 bases, leaving 11 bases between them. The CDR3 has 12 residues. Germline V CDR1 and CDR2: SNHLY, FYNNEI. The CDR3 reads CARSDSSYEQYF. DNA for the CDR3: TGTGCCCGATCGGACAGCTCCTACGAGCAGTACTTC.

This rearrangement joins TRBV18 to TRBJ1-3, with D perhaps TRBD1 (6 bases). Trimming took off 3 bases at V and 3 bases at J, with 15 bases between the two ends. Germline CDR1 KGHSH, CDR2 LQKENI. This CDR3 has 16 residues. The CDR3 nucleotides read TGTGCCAGCTCACCCAGCCGTCGGGGGCGTGGAAACACCATATATTTT. This encodes CASSPSRRGRGNTIYF.

This clone was counted between two and nine times. The gene calls are TRBV6-5 and TRBJ2-5, with D possibly being TRBD1 (5 bases). The CDR3 length is 15 residues. From germline, CDR1 is MNHEY and CDR2 SVGAGI. V lost 0 bases and J lost 5, with 13 bases in between. CDR3 bases: TGTGCCAGCAGTTACTCGAGGCTGGGGCGGGAGACCCAGTACTTC. Its protein product is CASSYSRLGRETQYF.

This chain connects TRBV9 to TRBJ1-1, with 8 bases aligning to TRBD1. CDR1 SGDLS and CDR2 YYNGEE come from the germline V gene. The V and J ends lost 3 bases and 3 bases, in that order; junction bases with no gene match: 4. This CDR3 is built from 14 residues. CDR3 bases: TGTGCCAGCAGCGCGACAGGGGCTTACACTGAAGCTTTCTTT. This codes for CASSATGAYTEAFF.

As to this clone: Sequence at one end of the junction differs from germline and may be a read error. V is TRBV7-8 and J is TRBJ1-2, with D unclear. The CDR3 is made up of 12 amino acids. From germline, CDR1 is SGHVS and CDR2 FQNEAQ. CDR3 DNA sequence: TGTGCCAGCAGCTTAGGGTCCCCTAAGATCTCCTTC. This gives the protein CASSLGSPKISF.

The chain is built from TRBV19 and TRBJ1-5; TRBD1 matches at 8 bases. V lost 6 bases, J lost 4 bases, and 8 bases stayed unmatched. This CDR3 has 15 amino acids. Germline V CDR1 and CDR2: LNHDA, SQIVND (reference sequence). In DNA, the CDR3 is TGTGCCAGTAGGAGAGGACAGGGTTCGAATCAGCCCCAGCATTTT. Encoded protein: CASRRGQGSNQPQHF. Full variable domain (missing parts from reference TRBV19 and TRBJ1-5): DGGITQSPKYLFRKEGQNVTLSCEQNLNHDAMYWYRQDPGQGLRLIYYSQIVNDFQKGDIAEGYSVSREKKESFPLTVTSAQKNPTAFYLCASRRGQGSNQPQHFGDGTRLSIL.

This clone has just one count. This CDR3 is also generated by other DNA sequences in the sample. The J gene is TRBJ2-5, the V gene TRBV5-1; D may match TRBD1 or TRBD2 (6 bases each). The CDR3 is 13 amino acids. V was pared by 4 bases and J by 7 bases, with 14 bases between. Germline-derived CDR1 and CDR2 are SGHRS and YFSETQ. The CDR3 is CASSPGEGGTQYF. CDR3 coding DNA: TGCGCCAGCAGCCCGGGTGAGGGGGGGACCCAGTACTTC. Drawing the rest from reference TRBV5-1 and TRBJ2-5, the complete variable domain is KAGVTQTPRYLIKTRGQQVTLSCSPISGHRSVSWYQQTPGQGLQFLFEYFSETQRNKGNFPGRFSGRQFSNSRSEMNVSTLELGDSALYLCASSPGEGGTQYFGPGTRLLVL.

This chain joins TRBV6-1 and TRBJ2-2, with 7 bases identical to TRBD2. The CDR3 has 15 amino acids. The junction had 8 bases not matched to a gene; V was cut back by 6 bases and J by 4 bases. Germline V CDR1 and CDR2: MNHNS, SASEGT. For the CDR3, the DNA is TGTGCCAGCAGCCAAAGGGGACTACCCACCGGGGAGCTGTTTTTT. It translates to CASSQRGLPTGELFF.

The chain links TRBV21-1 to TRBJ1-2. TRBV21-1 is a pseudogene segment. CDR3 size: 11 residues. The CDR3 spells CASSKNDGYTF. The CDR3 nucleotides read TGTGCCAGCAGCAAAAATGATGGCTACACCTTC.

This sequence joins TRBV28 and TRBJ2-5, with D perhaps TRBD1 (5 bases). Judging by the DNA end, TRBJ2-7 fits better; the J call may be wrong. Looked up from germline, CDR1 is MDHEN and CDR2 is SYDVKM. CDR3 length equals 15 residues. Here the CDR3 reads CASSNLRRQNYEQYF. Written as DNA, the CDR3 is TGTGCCAGCAGTAATTTGAGGAGACAGAACTACGAGCAGTACTTC.

The gene calls are TRBV2 and TRBJ1-2, with 7 bases identical to TRBD1. J lost 8 bases, V lost 3 bases, and 6 bases had no gene match. The germline gives CDR1 SNHLY, CDR2 FYNNEI. The CDR3 loop spans 13 amino acids. The CDR3 spells CASSDRGIRGYTF. Here the CDR3 DNA reads TGTGCCAGCAGTGACAGGGGGATTAGGGGCTACACCTTC.

V gene TRBV6-5 combines with J gene TRBJ2-7, with D unresolved. The germline V and J ends were trimmed by 5 bases and 2 bases, with 13 bases remaining between them. The CDR3 consists of 14 residues. Germline V CDR1 and CDR2: MNHEY, SVGAGI. The CDR3 sequence is CASSRRTVPYEQYF. DNA of the CDR3: TGTGCCAGCAGTAGACGGACGGTTCCCTACGAGCAGTACTTC.

V gene TRBV19 combines with J gene TRBJ2-7; D uncertain. The V and J ends lost 5 bases and 4 bases respectively, with 15 bases between them. The CDR3 is 14 residues long. In germline, CDR1 is LNHDA, CDR2 SQIVND (reference sequence). This chain's CDR3 is CASSPTVGLYEQYF. The CDR3 nucleotides read TGTGCCAGTAGTCCAACGGTAGGGCTTTACGAGCAGTACTTC. The whole variable domain, remainder taken from reference TRBV19 and TRBJ2-7, is DGGITQSPKYLFRKEGQNVTLSCEQNLNHDAMYWYRQDPGQGLRLIYYSQIVNDFQKGDIAEGYSVSREKKESFPLTVTSAQKNPTAFYLCASSPTVGLYEQYFGPGTRLTVT.

Regarding this clone: At one end the junction does not follow the germline gene, possibly because of a read error. The J gene is TRBJ1-1, the V gene TRBV28; 9 bases fit TRBD1. The CDR3 has 14 residues. The germline V gene encodes CDR1 MDHEN and CDR2 SYDVKM. CDR3 bases: TGTGCCAGCAGTTCGACCCCTACAGGGGGCCGGACAACATTT. Amino acids: CASSSTPTGGRTTF.

Worth noting for this clone: The identical CDR3 is also encoded by other nucleotide sequences in the sample. The J gene is TRBJ2-7, the V gene TRBV15; D is ambiguous. CDR3 size: 13 residues. Germline assignment: CDR1 LNHNV and CDR2 YYDKDF (reference sequence). V shed 0 bases and J shed 10 bases, with 13 bases lying between them. CDR3 protein: CATSRDLDKGQYF. CDR3 sequence (DNA): TGTGCCACCAGCAGAGATCTAGACAAAGGACAGTACTTC.

The chain links TRBV6-5 to TRBJ2-7; 8 nucleotides align to TRBD1. Trimming took 5 bases from V and 4 from J; bases not matched to a gene: 7. The germline V gene encodes CDR1 MNHEY and CDR2 SVGAGI. The CDR3 spans 14 residues. The DNA for the CDR3 is TGTGCCAGCAGTAACAGGCAGGGGGCTTACGAGCAGTACTTC. It is translated as CASSNRQGAYEQYF.

The chain uses TRBV4-2 and TRBJ1-1, with 8 bases fitting TRBD1. The CDR3 sequence is 13 residues long. V dropped 5 bases and J dropped 6; count of bases not matched to a gene: 5. Germline V gene sequence: CDR1 LGHNA, CDR2 YNFKEQ. CDR3 sequence (DNA): TGTGCCAGCAGCGCCCCGGGACAGGCTGAAGCTTTCTTT. It codes for CASSAPGQAEAFF.